This TCR beta chain emerged from a study of blood T cell repertoires in COVID-19. The protocol was immunoSEQ multiplex PCR, while the TCRdb copy is restricted to in-frame clones and leaves out a portion. The table lists 25,000 to 30,000 clones, 60% to 80% of them singletons. Trimming took off 5 bases at V and 6 bases at J, with 13 bases between the two ends. The CDR3 length is 13 residues. Germline-derived CDR1 and CDR2 are WNHNN and SYGVQD (reference sequence). Sequenced material: peripheral blood. The receptor's source is a woman in her seventies with active or convalescent COVID-19. The V and J genes are TRBV10-1 and TRBJ1-1; no reliable D call. The CDR3 loop reads CASSSGPWAEAFF. CDR3 DNA sequence: TGCGCCAGCAGTAGCGGACCGTGGGCTGAAGCTTTCTTT.